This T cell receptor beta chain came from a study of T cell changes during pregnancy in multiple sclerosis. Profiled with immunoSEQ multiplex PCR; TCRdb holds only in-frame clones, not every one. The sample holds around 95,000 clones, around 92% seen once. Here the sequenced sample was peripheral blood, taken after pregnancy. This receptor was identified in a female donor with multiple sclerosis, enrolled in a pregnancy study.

The CDR3 region has the DNA TGTGCCAGCAGCTTGGGCGACTCAAACAATGAGCAGTTCTTC. Amino acids: CASSLGDSNNEQFF. V gene TRBV5-6 combines with J gene TRBJ2-1; no firm D call. Per the germline V gene, CDR1 is SGHDT and CDR2 is YYEEEE. Trimming cost V 0 bases and J 5 bases, with 9 bases left between them. This CDR3 region has 14 residues.